These 27 T cell receptor beta chains were sequenced from one sample in a study of T cell changes during pregnancy in multiple sclerosis. Sequencing used immunoSEQ multiplex PCR; TCRdb keeps in-frame clones, though not all of them. In the table there are some 43,000 clones, roughly 87% of which are singletons. This material consisted of CD8+ T cells from peripheral blood mononuclear cells, taken in the first trimester of pregnancy. These receptors were taken from a female donor with multiple sclerosis, enrolled in a pregnancy study.

This clone appeared once. The V and J genes are TRBV10-2 and TRBJ1-1; no clear D. CDR1 WSHSY and CDR2 SAAADI come from the germline V gene. This CDR3 has 14 residues. V gave up 2 bases and J gave up 1 base, with 8 bases separating them. DNA of the CDR3: TGCGCCAGCAGTGAGGATCTACGGAACACTGAAGCTTTCTTT. Its protein is CASSEDLRNTEAFF.

This clone was observed a handful of times. The chain carries TRBV5-1 and TRBJ1-3; no clear D gene. Trimming took off 0 bases at V and 0 bases at J, with 10 bases between the two ends. The CDR3 is made up of 16 amino acids. CDR1 is SGHRS, CDR2 YFSETQ, per germline. The CDR3 here is CASSLGAVNSGNTIYF. CDR3 sequence (DNA): TGCGCCAGCAGCTTGGGGGCAGTAAACTCTGGAAACACCATATATTTT.

The V and J genes are TRBV6-6 and TRBJ2-7; the match to TRBD1 covers 9 bases. The V gene end was trimmed by 0 bases and the J gene end by 3 bases; junction bases not matched to a gene: 6. The CDR3 has 16 amino acids. Germline CDR1 MNHNY, CDR2 SVGAGI (reference sequence). CDR3 in amino acids: CASSYSEQGADYEQYF. CDR3 DNA sequence: TGTGCCAGCAGTTACTCAGAACAGGGGGCAGACTACGAGCAGTACTTC.

This chain joins TRBV9 and TRBJ2-3; D is possibly TRBD1 (5 bases). The CDR3 contains 15 residues. CDR1 is SGDLS and CDR2 is YYNGEE in the germline V gene. Trimming shortened V by 4 bases and J by 4 bases, and 16 bases separated the two germline ends. CDR3 coding DNA: TGTGCCAGCAGCCCCTACCCGGACAACCCAGATACGCAGTATTTT. It encodes CASSPYPDNPDTQYF. Filled out from reference TRBV9 and TRBJ2-3, the complete variable domain reads DSGVTQTPKHLITATGQRVTLRCSPRSGDLSVYWYQQSLDQGLQFLIQYYNGEERAKGNILERFSAQQFPDLHSELNLSSLELGDSALYFCASSPYPDNPDTQYFGPGTRLTVL.

The genes are TRBV7-2 and TRBJ1-1; 9 positions match TRBD1. The germline V gene has CDR1 SGHTA and CDR2 FQGNSA. The V and J ends lost 1 base and 1 base, in that order; junction bases with no gene match: 7. This CDR3 region has 17 residues. CDR3 amino acids: CASSLEGQGSGNTEAFF. The CDR3 DNA is TGTGCCAGCAGCTTAGAGGGACAGGGCTCTGGGAACACTGAAGCTTTCTTT.

This clone was observed a handful of times. The genes are TRBV7-9 and TRBJ1-1; D uncertain. The CDR3 has 13 amino acids. Germline V CDR1 and CDR2: SEHNR, FQNEAQ (reference sequence). V was clipped by 1 base and J by 4 bases, with 7 bases between them. The CDR3 DNA reads as TGTGCCAGCAGCTTAGACATCGCCACTGAAGCTTTCTTT. Translating gives CASSLDIATEAFF.

The rearrangement joins TRBV4-3 to TRBJ2-5; TRBD2 might be the D (5 bases). The CDR3 totals 14 residues. Trimming removed 0 bases from V and 3 bases from J, with 8 bases in between. The germline gives CDR1 LGHNA, CDR2 YSLEER. In nucleotides, the CDR3 is TGCGCCAGCAGCCAAGATAGGCGGGAAGAGACCCAGTACTTC. Amino acid sequence: CASSQDRREETQYF.

The V and J genes are TRBV5-5 and TRBJ1-2; TRBD1 matches 7 bases. V was pared by 2 bases and J by 0 bases, with 4 bases of the junction left unmatched. The CDR3 has 15 residues. Germline V gene data show CDR1 as SGHKS and CDR2 as YYEKEE (reference sequence). For the CDR3, the DNA is TGTGCCAGCAGCTTTCCGGGACAGCCTAACTATGGCTACACCTTC. It encodes CASSFPGQPNYGYTF. Variable domain in full (rest from reference TRBV5-5 and TRBJ1-2): DAGVTQSPTHLIKTRGQQVTLRCSPISGHKSVSWYQQVLGQGPQFIFQYYEKEERGRGNFPDRFSARQFPNYSSELNVNALLLGDSALYLCASSFPGQPNYGYTFGSGTRLTVV.

This chain connects TRBV19 to TRBJ1-2, with TRBD1 matching 11 bases. CDR1 is LNHDA and CDR2 is SQIVND in the germline V gene (reference sequence). V shed 7 bases and J 2 bases; nucleotides not matched to a gene: 9. This CDR3 has 16 residues. This CDR3 is CASIRTGGPSNYGYTF. CDR3 coding DNA: TGTGCCAGTATCCGGACAGGGGGCCCCTCGAACTATGGCTACACCTTC.

This clone was observed once. V is TRBV4-1 and J is TRBJ2-5, with TRBD2 identical over 10 bases. V trimming: 0 bases; J trimming: 5 bases; junction bases outside the gene matches: 6. CDR3 length equals 16 residues. In germline, CDR1 is MGHRA, CDR2 YSYEKL. The CDR3 sequence is CASSQDIAGGEETQYF. CDR3 nucleotides: TGCGCCAGCAGCCAAGATATAGCGGGAGGTGAGGAGACCCAGTACTTC.

This clone is a singleton in its sample. This chain connects TRBV18 to TRBJ2-7; D gene ambiguous. V gave up 2 bases and J gave up 1 base, with 21 bases separating them. Germline V gene data show CDR1 as KGHSH and CDR2 as LQKENI. The CDR3 runs to 18 residues. As DNA, the CDR3 is TGTGCCAGCTCACCAAGGCGTGGTGGAACAGCACTTTCCTACGAGCAGTACTTC. This codes for CASSPRRGGTALSYEQYF.

This clone came up once. This chain links TRBV9 with TRBJ2-2; 7 bases align to TRBD2. Germline trimming cut 0 bases from V and 5 bases from J; bases unmatched to any gene: 7. The CDR3 contains 16 residues. Germline-derived CDR1 and CDR2 are SGDLS and YYNGEE. CDR3 DNA sequence: TGTGCCAGCAGCGTAGTTGGCCCTAGCGGAACCGGGGAGCTGTTTTTT. As protein: CASSVVGPSGTGELFF.

The chain combines TRBV6-5 with TRBJ2-7; D gene unclear. The CDR3 runs to 12 residues. Germline lookup yields CDR1 MNHEY and CDR2 SVGAGI. V was shortened by 4 bases and J by 4 bases, with 8 bases between the two germline ends. The CDR3 coding sequence is TGTGCCAGCAGTTTCATCGGGTACGAGCAGTACTTC. It specifies CASSFIGYEQYF.

The table lists this clone with a count of one. The rearrangement joins TRBV27 to TRBJ2-5, with 12 bases matching TRBD2. The CDR3 has 13 amino acids. The V and J ends lost 8 bases and 4 bases, in that order; junction bases with no gene match: 2. Germline V CDR1 and CDR2: MNHEY, SMNVEV (reference sequence). The CDR3 DNA reads TGTGCCAGCGGACTAGCGGGATTAGAGACCCAGTACTTC. This gives the protein CASGLAGLETQYF.

The chain is built from TRBV6-6 and TRBJ2-5; TRBD2 is a possible D gene (5 bases). Deletions cut 10 bases from V and 4 bases from J, with 13 bases between. There are 12 residues in the CDR3. Germline-derived CDR1 and CDR2 are MNHNY and SVGAGI (reference sequence). CDR3 DNA: TGTGCCACTCGCGGGCTAGCAGAGACCCAGTACTTC. Its protein product is CATRGLAETQYF.

V gene TRBV7-9 combines with J gene TRBJ2-1, with 9 bases that match TRBD2. With V trimmed by 3 bases and J by 1 base, 4 bases remained unmatched. The CDR3 extends over 16 amino acids. Germline-derived CDR1 and CDR2 are SEHNR and FQNEAQ (reference sequence). The DNA of the CDR3 is TGTGCCAGCAGCTTCGGGCTAGCGGGGTCCTACAATGAGCAGTTCTTC. Its protein product is CASSFGLAGSYNEQFF.

This clone was seen only once. The chain links TRBV7-9 to TRBJ2-3, with TRBD2 as a possible D gene (5 bases). Germline V gene data show CDR1 as SEHNR and CDR2 as FQNEAQ (reference sequence). The CDR3 length is 15 residues. V lost 3 bases and J lost 8, with 18 bases in between. The CDR3 here is CASSFEGYPVPTQYF. The CDR3 nucleotides are TGTGCCAGCAGCTTTGAGGGCTATCCTGTTCCTACGCAGTATTTT.

The chain links TRBV7-9 to TRBJ1-2, with D possibly TRBD1 on 6 matching bases. The CDR3 sequence is 12 residues long. The germline V gene has CDR1 SEHNR and CDR2 FQNEAQ (reference sequence). CDR3: CAGITGPDGYTF. CDR3 nucleotide sequence: TGTGCTGGTATTACAGGGCCCGACGGCTACACCTTC. Filled out from reference TRBV7-9 and TRBJ1-2, the complete variable domain reads DTGVSQNPRHKITKRGQNVTFRCDPISEHNRLYWYRQTLGQGPEFLTYFQNEAQLEKSRLLSDRFSAERPKGSFSTLEIQRTEQGDSAMYLCAGITGPDGYTFGSGTRLTVV.

The rearrangement uses TRBV29-1 and TRBJ2-3, with a weak D call TRBD1 (6 bases). CDR3 size: 13 residues. Germline assignment: CDR1 SQVTM and CDR2 ANQGSEA. Trimming shortened V by 6 bases and J by 2 bases, and 12 bases separated the two germline ends. This chain's CDR3 is CSVRDTNTDTQYF. The CDR3 nucleotides read TGCAGCGTCCGGGACACCAACACAGATACGCAGTATTTT.

This chain joins TRBV6-1 and TRBJ2-3; D gene unclear. The CDR3 is 14 amino acids. Per germline, CDR1 MNHNS and CDR2 SASEGT. The V end was cut by 4 bases, the J end by 3 bases, with 11 bases between. The chain's CDR3 is CASSGVTETDTQYF. The CDR3 DNA is TGTGCCAGCAGTGGGGTTACGGAGACAGATACGCAGTATTTT.

V usage is TRBV30 and J usage is TRBJ1-2; D gene ambiguous. With 3 bases removed from V and 4 bases from J, the gap between germline ends came to 12 bases. Germline loops: CDR1 GTSNPN, CDR2 SVGIG (reference sequence). The length of the CDR3 is 13 residues. The CDR3 reads CAWRPGVSYGYTF. The CDR3 bases are TGTGCCTGGAGACCCGGGGTTAGCTATGGCTACACCTTC.

V is TRBV27 and J is TRBJ1-2; TRBD1 matches 7 bases. Germline values: CDR1 MNHEY, CDR2 SMNVEV (reference sequence). This CDR3 comprises 17 residues. V lost 5 bases, J lost 0 bases, and 12 bases stayed unmatched. The DNA of the CDR3 is TGTGCCAGCAGTCCTTCCCCCGGACAGGACCCTAACTATGGCTACACCTTC. It translates to CASSPSPGQDPNYGYTF.

This chain uses TRBV6-5 with TRBJ1-4, with TRBD1 matching over 8 bases. The germline CDR1 and CDR2 sequences are MNHEY and SVGAGI. V was pared by 6 bases and J by 5 bases, with 5 bases of the junction left unmatched. The CDR3 consists of 14 residues. The CDR3 protein is CASSLGTGNEKLFF. CDR3 nucleotides: TGTGCCAGCAGCCTCGGGACAGGAAATGAAAAACTGTTTTTT.

The genes are TRBV30 and TRBJ2-7; perhaps TRBD2 as D (6 bases). This CDR3 region has 15 residues. Germline assignment: CDR1 GTSNPN and CDR2 SVGIG (reference sequence). Deletions cut 1 base from V and 3 bases from J, with 16 bases between. DNA for the CDR3: TGTGCCTGGAGTGCCTTAGATAGCGGATACTACGAGCAGTACTTC. This encodes CAWSALDSGYYEQYF.

The chain carries TRBV5-5 and TRBJ2-5; 7 positions match TRBD1. With 0 bases clipped from V and 3 bases from J, the junction kept 2 bases outside the gene matches. The CDR3 sequence is 14 residues long. Germline CDR1 reads SGHKS; CDR2 reads YYEKEE (reference sequence). CDR3 DNA sequence: TGTGCCAGCAGCTTGGGACAGGGTGAAGAGACCCAGTACTTC. It encodes CASSLGQGEETQYF.

This clone was observed a single time. In DNA form, the CDR3 reads TGTGCCAGCAGTACCCCCGAACAGGGGACGACAGCCATTCAGTACTTC. This encodes CASSTPEQGTTAIQYF. The chain carries TRBV28 and TRBJ2-4; TRBD1 aligns across 7 bases. This CDR3 region has 16 residues. CDR1 and CDR2 from the germline V gene are MDHEN and SYDVKM. V lost 5 bases to trimming and J lost 9 bases; unmatched junction nucleotides: 16.

DNA for the CDR3: TGTGCCAGCAGCTTAAGAGCGATAGCGGGGGGGCCCAGAGAGACCCAGTACTTC. This encodes CASSLRAIAGGPRETQYF. This chain connects TRBV7-2 to TRBJ2-5; 11 nucleotides agree with TRBD2. Germline V gives CDR1 SGHTA, CDR2 FQGNSA. The CDR3 is made up of 18 amino acids. J gave up 4 bases and V 2 bases, and 12 bases lay outside the gene matches.